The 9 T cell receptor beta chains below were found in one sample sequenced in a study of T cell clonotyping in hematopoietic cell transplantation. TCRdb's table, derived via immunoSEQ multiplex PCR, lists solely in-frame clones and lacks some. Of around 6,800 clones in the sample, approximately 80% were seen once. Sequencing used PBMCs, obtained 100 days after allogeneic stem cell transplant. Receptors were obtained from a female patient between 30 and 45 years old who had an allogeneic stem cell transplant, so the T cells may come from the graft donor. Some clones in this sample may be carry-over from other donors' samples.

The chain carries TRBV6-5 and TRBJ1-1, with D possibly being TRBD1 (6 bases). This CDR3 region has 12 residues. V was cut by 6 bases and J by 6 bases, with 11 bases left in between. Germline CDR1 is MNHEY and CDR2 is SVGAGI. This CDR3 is CASRRGTAEAFF. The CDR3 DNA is TGTGCCAGCAGGAGGGGGACTGCTGAAGCTTTCTTT.

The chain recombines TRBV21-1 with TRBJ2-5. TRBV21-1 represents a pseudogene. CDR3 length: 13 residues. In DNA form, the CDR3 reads TGTGCCAGCAGCACATGGGTTCAAGAGACCCAGTACTTC. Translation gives CASSTWVQETQYF.

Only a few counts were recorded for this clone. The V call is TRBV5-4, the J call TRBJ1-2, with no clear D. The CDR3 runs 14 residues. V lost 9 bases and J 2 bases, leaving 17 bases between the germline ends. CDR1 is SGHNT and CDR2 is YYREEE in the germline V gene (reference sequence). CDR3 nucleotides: TGTGCCACCGCCGAAACGGGCGGCAACTATGGCTACACCTTC. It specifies CATAETGGNYGYTF.

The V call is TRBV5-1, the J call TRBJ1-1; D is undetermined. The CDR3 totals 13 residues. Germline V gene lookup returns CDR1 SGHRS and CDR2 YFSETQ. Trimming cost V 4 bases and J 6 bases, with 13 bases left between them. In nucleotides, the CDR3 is TGCGCCAGCAGCCTACCGGGAGTCCCTGAAGCTTTCTTT. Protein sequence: CASSLPGVPEAFF.

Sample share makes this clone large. CDR3 sequence: CASSVTENYGYTF. The CDR3 bases are TGTGCCAGCAGCGTGACAGAGAACTATGGCTACACCTTC. This chain joins TRBV9 and TRBJ1-2, with D tentatively TRBD1 (5 bases). The V end lost 2 bases, the J end lost 2 bases, and 7 bases lay between the germline ends. This CDR3 comprises 13 residues. Germline loops: CDR1 SGDLS, CDR2 YYNGEE.

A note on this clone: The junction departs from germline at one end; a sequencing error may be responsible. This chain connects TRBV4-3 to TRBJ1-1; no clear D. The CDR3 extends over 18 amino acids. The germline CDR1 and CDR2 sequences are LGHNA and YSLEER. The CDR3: CASGQDPAGGPTATEAFF. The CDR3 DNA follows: TGCGCCAGCGGCCAAGATCCGGCGGGCGGACCAACGGCCACTGAAGCTTTCTTT.

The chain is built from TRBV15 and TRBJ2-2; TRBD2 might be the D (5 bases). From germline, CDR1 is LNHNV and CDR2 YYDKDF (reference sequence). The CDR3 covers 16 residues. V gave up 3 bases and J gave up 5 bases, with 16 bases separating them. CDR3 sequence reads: CATSRMRARETGELFF. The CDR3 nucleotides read TGTGCCACCAGCAGGATGAGGGCCAGAGAGACCGGGGAGCTGTTTTTT.

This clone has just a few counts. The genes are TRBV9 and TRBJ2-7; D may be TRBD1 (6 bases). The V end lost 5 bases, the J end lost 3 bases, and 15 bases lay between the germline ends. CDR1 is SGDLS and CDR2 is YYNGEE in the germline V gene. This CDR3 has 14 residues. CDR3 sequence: CASSRGQGGYEQYF. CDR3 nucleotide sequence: TGTGCCAGCAGTCGAGGACAAGGGGGCTACGAGCAGTACTTC.

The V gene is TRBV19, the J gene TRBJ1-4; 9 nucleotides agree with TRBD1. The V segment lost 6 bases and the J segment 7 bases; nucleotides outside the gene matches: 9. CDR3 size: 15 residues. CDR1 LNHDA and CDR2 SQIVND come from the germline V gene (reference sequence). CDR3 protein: CASSNIGTGIEKLFF. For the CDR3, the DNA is TGTGCCAGTAGCAACATCGGGACAGGGATTGAAAAACTGTTTTTT. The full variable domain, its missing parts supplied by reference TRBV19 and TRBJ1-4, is DGGITQSPKYLFRKEGQNVTLSCEQNLNHDAMYWYRQDPGQGLRLIYYSQIVNDFQKGDIAEGYSVSREKKESFPLTVTSAQKNPTAFYLCASSNIGTGIEKLFFGSGTQLSVL.